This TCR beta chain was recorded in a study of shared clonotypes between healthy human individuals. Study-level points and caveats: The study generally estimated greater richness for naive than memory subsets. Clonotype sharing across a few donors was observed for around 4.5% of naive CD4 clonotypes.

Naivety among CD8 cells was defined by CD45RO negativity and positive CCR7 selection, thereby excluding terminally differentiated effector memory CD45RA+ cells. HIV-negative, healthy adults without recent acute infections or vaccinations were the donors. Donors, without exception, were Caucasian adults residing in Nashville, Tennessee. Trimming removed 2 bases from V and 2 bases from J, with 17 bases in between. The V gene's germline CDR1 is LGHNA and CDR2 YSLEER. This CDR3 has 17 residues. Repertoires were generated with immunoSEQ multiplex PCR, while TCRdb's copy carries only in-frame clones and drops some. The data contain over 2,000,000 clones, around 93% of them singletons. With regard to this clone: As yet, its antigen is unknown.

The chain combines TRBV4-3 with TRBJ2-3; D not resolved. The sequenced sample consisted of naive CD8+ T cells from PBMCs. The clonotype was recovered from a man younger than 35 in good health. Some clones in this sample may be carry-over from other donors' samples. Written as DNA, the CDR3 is TGCGCCAGCAGCCAACCGGACGATGCCGGGTACACAGATACGCAGTATTTT. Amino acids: CASSQPDDAGYTDTQYF.